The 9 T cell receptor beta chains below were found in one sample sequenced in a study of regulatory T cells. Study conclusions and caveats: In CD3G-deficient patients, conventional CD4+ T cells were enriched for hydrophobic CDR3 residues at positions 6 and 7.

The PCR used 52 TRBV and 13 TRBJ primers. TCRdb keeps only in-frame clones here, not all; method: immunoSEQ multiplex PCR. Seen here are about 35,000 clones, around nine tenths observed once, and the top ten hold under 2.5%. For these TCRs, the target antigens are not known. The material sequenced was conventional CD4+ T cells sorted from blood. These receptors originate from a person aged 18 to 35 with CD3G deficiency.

CDR3 DNA: TGTGCCAGCAGTTTATCCTATGAGAATGAGCAGTTCTTC. Protein sequence: CASSLSYENEQFF. The chain carries TRBV27 and TRBJ2-1, with no clear D. The CDR3 contains 13 residues. Trimming took off 0 bases at V and 7 bases at J, with 7 bases between the two ends. Germline V lookup: CDR1 MNHEY, CDR2 SMNVEV (reference sequence).

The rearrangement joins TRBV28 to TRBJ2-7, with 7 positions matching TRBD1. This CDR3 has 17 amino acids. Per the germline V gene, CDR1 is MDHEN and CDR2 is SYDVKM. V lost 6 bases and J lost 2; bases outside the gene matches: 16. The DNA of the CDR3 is TGTGCCAGCAGCTTGGGGCCCGTCGGGACAGACCCCTACGAGCAGTACTTC. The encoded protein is CASSLGPVGTDPYEQYF.

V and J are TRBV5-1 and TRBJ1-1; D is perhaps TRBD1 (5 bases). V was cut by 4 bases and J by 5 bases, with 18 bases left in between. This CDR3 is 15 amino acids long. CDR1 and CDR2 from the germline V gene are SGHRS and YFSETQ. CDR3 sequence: CASSPTGAPRTEAFF. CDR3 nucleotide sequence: TGCGCCAGCAGCCCTACCGGGGCACCGAGGACTGAAGCTTTCTTT.

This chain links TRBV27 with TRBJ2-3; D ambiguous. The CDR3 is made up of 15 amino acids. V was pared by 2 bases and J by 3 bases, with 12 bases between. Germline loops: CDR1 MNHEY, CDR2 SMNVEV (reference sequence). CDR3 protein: CASSLSGWSTDTQYF. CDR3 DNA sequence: TGTGCCAGCAGTTTAAGTGGCTGGAGTACAGATACGCAGTATTTT.

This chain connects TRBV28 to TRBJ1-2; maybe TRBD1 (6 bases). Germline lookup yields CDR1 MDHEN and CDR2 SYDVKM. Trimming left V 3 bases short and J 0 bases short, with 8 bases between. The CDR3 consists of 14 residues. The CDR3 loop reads CASSFRGPNYGYTF. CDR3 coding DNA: TGTGCCAGCAGTTTCAGGGGACCTAACTATGGCTACACCTTC.

The CDR3 protein is CASSSAGSHEQYF. CDR3 coding DNA: TGTGCCAGCAGTTCTGCGGGAAGTCACGAGCAGTACTTC. The chain couples TRBV27 to TRBJ2-7; TRBD2 is a possible D gene (6 bases). CDR1 is MNHEY, CDR2 SMNVEV, per germline (reference sequence). Trimming took 4 bases from V and 5 from J, leaving 12 bases between them. The CDR3 has 13 residues.

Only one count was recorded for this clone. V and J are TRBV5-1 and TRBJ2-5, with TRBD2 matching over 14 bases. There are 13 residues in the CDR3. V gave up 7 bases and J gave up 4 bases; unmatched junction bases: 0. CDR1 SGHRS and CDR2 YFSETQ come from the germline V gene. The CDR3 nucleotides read TGCGCCAGCGGACTAGCGGGAGGAGAGACCCAGTACTTC. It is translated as CASGLAGGETQYF.

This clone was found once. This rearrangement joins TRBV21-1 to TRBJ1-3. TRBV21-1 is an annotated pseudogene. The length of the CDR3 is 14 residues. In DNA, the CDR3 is TGTGCCAGGACGGGGAGAAGCTCTGGAAACACCATATATTTT. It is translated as CARTGRSSGNTIYF.

The CDR3 sequence: CASSEMGGEKLFF. CDR3 in DNA: TGTGCCAGCAGTGAGATGGGAGGTGAAAAACTGTTTTTT. The genes are TRBV6-1 and TRBJ1-4, with unresolved D. With 3 bases removed from V and 7 bases from J, the gap between germline ends came to 9 bases. The CDR3 length is 13 residues. Per the germline V gene, CDR1 is MNHNS and CDR2 is SASEGT.